These 23 T cell receptor beta chains were sequenced from one sample in a study of shared clonotypes between healthy human individuals. Assay used: immunoSEQ multiplex PCR; TCRdb lists only in-frame clones, some missing. The sample carries about 490,000 clones, over 60% recorded once. Source material: PBMCs. The receptors stem from a woman aged 40 to 50 in good health. Some clones in this sample may be carry-over from other donors' samples.

The V and J genes are TRBV5-4 and TRBJ2-7; 14 positions match TRBD2. The length of the CDR3 is 15 residues. Per germline, CDR1 SGHNT and CDR2 YYREEE (reference sequence). With V trimmed by 4 bases and J by 3 bases, 3 bases remained unmatched. CDR3 nucleotide sequence: TGTGCCAGCAGCATGGGGACTAGCGGGAGCTACGAGCAGTACTTC. Protein sequence: CASSMGTSGSYEQYF. The whole variable domain, remainder taken from reference TRBV5-4 and TRBJ2-7, is ETGVTQSPTHLIKTRGQQVTLRCSSQSGHNTVSWYQQALGQGPQFIFQYYREEENGRGNFPPRFSGLQFPNYSSELNVNALELDDSALYLCASSMGTSGSYEQYFGPGTRLTVT.

This clone has more than one count but fewer than ten. The chain uses TRBV6-1 and TRBJ1-2, with 7 positions matching TRBD1. Germline trimming cut 5 bases from V and 3 bases from J; bases unmatched to any gene: 3. Germline lookup yields CDR1 MNHNS and CDR2 SASEGT. The CDR3 totals 13 residues. CDR3 region: CASSTDRDYGYTF. The CDR3 DNA is TGTGCCAGCAGTACAGACAGGGACTATGGCTACACCTTC.

J is TRBJ2-7 and V is TRBV7-2; 7 bases are a match to TRBD2. The V gene's germline CDR1 is SGHTA and CDR2 FQGNSA. V dropped 1 base and J dropped 1; count of bases not matched to a gene: 7. The CDR3 is 16 residues long. The CDR3 spells CASSLGAGVVSYEQYF. CDR3 DNA sequence: TGTGCCAGCAGCTTAGGGGCGGGAGTGGTATCCTACGAGCAGTACTTC. The full variable domain, in which reference TRBV7-2 and TRBJ2-7 provide the parts outside the CDR3, is GAGVSQSPSNKVTEKGKDVELRCDPISGHTALYWYRQSLGQGLEFLIYFQGNSAPDKSGLPSDRFSAERTGGSVSTLTIQRTQQEDSAVYLCASSLGAGVVSYEQYFGPGTRLTVT.

This clone appeared a few times. The chain combines TRBV6-1 with TRBJ2-1; D possibly corresponds to TRBD1 (6 bases). V was trimmed by 1 base and J by 2 bases, leaving 9 bases between them. This CDR3 region has 15 residues. Germline CDR1 reads MNHNS; CDR2 reads SASEGT. CDR3 sequence: CASSEEEGAYNEQFF. The CDR3 DNA reads as TGTGCCAGCAGTGAAGAAGAGGGGGCCTACAATGAGCAGTTCTTC.

V and J are TRBV4-1 and TRBJ2-5, with 8 bases lining up with TRBD2. The better agreement between TRBJ2-7 and the DNA end casts doubt on the J call. This CDR3 is 15 amino acids long. Per the germline V gene, CDR1 is MGHRA and CDR2 is YSYEKL. The CDR3 bases are TGCGCCAGCAGCCAGGCCGGGACTAGTTCTTACGAGCAGTACTTC. Amino acids: CASSQAGTSSYEQYF.

The V call is TRBV2, the J call TRBJ1-4; tentatively, D is TRBD1 (5 bases). V gave up 8 bases and J gave up 5 bases, with 12 bases separating them. Germline CDR1 reads SNHLY; CDR2 reads FYNNEI. This CDR3 comprises 13 residues. This CDR3 is CASWGSGNEKLFF. Written as DNA, the CDR3 is TGTGCCAGCTGGGGGAGTGGGAATGAAAAACTGTTTTTT.

The chain couples TRBV6-5 to TRBJ2-1; D ambiguous. Germline V gene data show CDR1 as MNHEY and CDR2 as SVGAGI. V was clipped by 0 bases and J by 5 bases, with 8 bases between them. The CDR3 consists of 14 residues. The CDR3 sequence is CASSYSTWDNEQFF. The CDR3, as DNA: TGTGCCAGCAGTTACTCGACTTGGGACAATGAGCAGTTCTTC.

The chain has TRBV9 and TRBJ1-3, with a weak D call TRBD1 (6 bases). Per germline, CDR1 SGDLS and CDR2 YYNGEE. Deletions cut 0 bases from V and 0 bases from J, with 13 bases between. This CDR3 region has 17 residues. The CDR3 bases are TGTGCCAGCAGCGTAGACCACAGGGCTTTCTCTGGAAACACCATATATTTT. It specifies CASSVDHRAFSGNTIYF.

The CDR3 is CASTSSPGPGTEAFF. For the CDR3, the DNA is TGCGCCAGCACCAGTTCCCCGGGGCCGGGTACTGAAGCTTTCTTT. The chain carries TRBV5-1 and TRBJ1-1; TRBD1 is a possible D gene (5 bases). Trimming stripped 6 bases from V and 5 bases from J, with 20 bases between. This CDR3 has 15 residues. CDR1 SGHRS and CDR2 YFSETQ come from the germline V gene. Variable domain in full (rest from reference TRBV5-1 and TRBJ1-1): KAGVTQTPRYLIKTRGQQVTLSCSPISGHRSVSWYQQTPGQGLQFLFEYFSETQRNKGNFPGRFSGRQFSNSRSEMNVSTLELGDSALYLCASTSSPGPGTEAFFGQGTRLTVV.

This chain uses TRBV5-4 with TRBJ2-3; TRBD2 agrees at 9 bases. Germline CDR1 is SGHNT and CDR2 is YYREEE (reference sequence). V gave up 0 bases and J gave up 6 bases; unmatched junction bases: 5. The CDR3 length is 15 residues. CDR3 sequence (DNA): TGTGCCAGCAGCTTGGTAGCGGGAGATCGCGATACGCAGTATTTT. Translating gives CASSLVAGDRDTQYF.

In its sample, this clone was seen many times. This same CDR3 is encoded by further DNA sequences in the sample. The chain couples TRBV30 to TRBJ1-1, with D perhaps TRBD1 (5 bases). Deletions cut 1 base from V and 12 bases from J, with 21 bases between. The length of the CDR3 is 14 residues. In germline, CDR1 is GTSNPN, CDR2 SVGIG (reference sequence). The CDR3 DNA reads TGTGCCTGGAGTGACCGAGGGGTTACCATCTCATCTTTCTTT. Encoded protein: CAWSDRGVTISSFF. The whole variable domain, remainder taken from reference TRBV30 and TRBJ1-1, is SQTIHQWPATLVQPVGSPLSLECTVEGTSNPNLYWYRQAAGRGLQLLFYSVGIGQISSEVPQNLSASRPQDRQFILSSKKLLLSDSGFYLCAWSDRGVTISSFFGQGTRLTVV.

The CDR3 nucleotides are TGCGCCAGCAGCCGGGGACTGTTCGGGGAGCTGTTTTTT. Translation gives CASSRGLFGELFF. The gene calls are TRBV4-3 and TRBJ2-2; possibly TRBD2 for D (6 bases). Trimming removed 4 bases from V and 7 bases from J, with 10 bases in between. The V gene's germline CDR1 is LGHNA and CDR2 YSLEER. The CDR3 sequence is 13 residues long.

The rearrangement links TRBV4-3 to TRBJ1-2; tentatively, D is TRBD1 (5 bases). The CDR3 covers 13 residues. V was trimmed by 1 base and J by 6 bases, leaving 9 bases between them. Germline values: CDR1 LGHNA, CDR2 YSLEER. CDR3 in amino acids: CASSQAREDGYTF. In DNA form, the CDR3 reads TGCGCCAGCAGCCAAGCCAGGGAGGATGGCTACACCTTC.

Details on this clone: Other DNA sequences within the sample encode an identical CDR3. The chain couples TRBV18 to TRBJ2-1, with D unclear. V was shortened by 2 bases and J by 4 bases, with 9 bases between the two germline ends. The germline CDR1 and CDR2 sequences are KGHSH and LQKENI. The CDR3 consists of 14 residues. The CDR3, as DNA: TGTGCCAGCTCACCAGGGCCGTCGTACAATGAGCAGTTCTTC. It encodes CASSPGPSYNEQFF.

This chain joins TRBV28 and TRBJ2-7; unclear D gene. The CDR3 loop spans 13 amino acids. Germline-derived CDR1 and CDR2 are MDHEN and SYDVKM. Trimming removed 7 bases from V and 5 bases from J, with 15 bases in between. The CDR3 DNA sequence: TGTGCCAGCAACCGAATGGGATACAACGAGCAGTACTTC. Residues: CASNRMGYNEQYF.

This clone was counted a few times. The chain joins TRBV4-3 to TRBJ1-1; no reliable D call. Trimming pared 0 bases from V and 5 bases from J, leaving 13 bases between. The CDR3 has 15 residues. Germline V gives CDR1 LGHNA, CDR2 YSLEER. In DNA form, the CDR3 reads TGCGCCAGCAGCCAAGATTGGACTGGTTGGACTGAAGCTTTCTTT. As protein: CASSQDWTGWTEAFF.

The J gene is TRBJ2-3, the V gene TRBV19, with D perhaps being TRBD1 or TRBD2 (5 bases each). The CDR3 covers 13 residues. V lost 7 bases, J lost 5 bases, and 13 bases lay in between. Germline loops: CDR1 LNHDA, CDR2 SQIVND (reference sequence). CDR3 sequence: CASTGTGVDTQYF. The CDR3 nucleotides read TGTGCCAGTACCGGGACCGGGGTAGATACGCAGTATTTT.

The chain uses TRBV30 and TRBJ1-4, with TRBD1 matching 12 bases. V lost 4 bases and J lost 8; bases outside the gene matches: 5. The CDR3 has 14 amino acids. Germline V gives CDR1 GTSNPN, CDR2 SVGIG (reference sequence). Written as DNA, the CDR3 is TGTGCCTGGAATTCCGGGACAGGGGGCGAAAAACTGTTTTTT. Its protein product is CAWNSGTGGEKLFF.

This clone has only a few counts. The rearrangement links TRBV7-9 to TRBJ2-1, with a weak D call TRBD2 (6 bases). The CDR3 is made up of 14 amino acids. Germline lookup yields CDR1 SEHNR and CDR2 FQNEAQ (reference sequence). The V end lost 1 base, the J end lost 8 bases, and 12 bases lay between the germline ends. CDR3 residues: CASSLGGLQYEQFF. CDR3 DNA sequence: TGTGCCAGCAGCTTAGGGGGACTTCAATATGAGCAGTTCTTC. Together with reference TRBV7-9 and TRBJ2-1, the CDR3 gives the full variable domain: DTGVSQNPRHKITKRGQNVTFRCDPISEHNRLYWYRQTLGQGPEFLTYFQNEAQLEKSRLLSDRFSAERPKGSFSTLEIQRTEQGDSAMYLCASSLGGLQYEQFFGPGTRLTVL.

The chain carries TRBV6-5 and TRBJ1-2; no clear D gene. Germline V CDR1 and CDR2: MNHEY, SVGAGI. The CDR3 covers 13 residues. The V and J ends lost 0 bases and 6 bases respectively, with 8 bases between them. As DNA, the CDR3 is TGTGCCAGCAGTTACTCTGGGAGGGATGGCTACACCTTC. This codes for CASSYSGRDGYTF.

Comments on this clone: A read error may produce the germline difference seen at one junction end. This chain joins TRBV7-8 and TRBJ2-5, with 15 bases lining up with TRBD2. Germline CDR1 and CDR2: SGHVS and FQNEAQ. CDR3 length equals 14 residues. This chain's CDR3 is CASSGGLAGGSLDF. The CDR3 DNA reads as TGTGCCAGCAGCGGGGGACTAGCGGGAGGATCACTGGACTTC.

This rearrangement joins TRBV7-3 to TRBJ2-3, with a weak D call TRBD2 (6 bases). The CDR3 sequence is 17 residues long. V lost 4 bases, J lost 0 bases, and 17 bases lay in between. Germline lookup yields CDR1 SGHTA and CDR2 FQGTGA. CDR3 DNA: TGTGCCAGCAGCTCCTCGGGGAGCGGGTATAGCACAGATACGCAGTATTTT. It is translated as CASSSSGSGYSTDTQYF.

The J gene is TRBJ2-3, the V gene TRBV2; D is ambiguous. This CDR3 contains 14 residues. Trimming removed 2 bases from V and 5 bases from J, with 11 bases in between. Germline CDR1 and CDR2: SNHLY and FYNNEI. CDR3 in DNA: TGTGCCAGCAGTGAATTCCTCGGCGTAGATACGCAGTATTTT. It yields the protein CASSEFLGVDTQYF.